The 6 T cell receptor beta chains below all came from one sample that was sequenced in a study of cytomegalovirus exposure and HLA in healthy donors. The study ran its PCR with 60 Vbeta and 13 Jbeta primers. Sequencing used immunoSEQ multiplex PCR; TCRdb keeps in-frame clones, though not all of them. The sample carries 65,000 to 85,000 clones, around two thirds recorded once. The sequenced material came from PBMCs. These receptors were collected from a man in his 60s in good health and CMV-seropositive.

V is TRBV10-3 and J is TRBJ2-5, with 11 bases lining up with TRBD1. Germline V CDR1 and CDR2: ENHRY, SYGVKD. J lost 5 bases, V lost 4 bases, and 3 bases had no gene match. The CDR3 loop spans 14 amino acids. The CDR3 bases are TGTGCCATCAGTGTGGACAGGGGGCCGGAGACCCAGTACTTC. Translating it yields CAISVDRGPETQYF.

V usage is TRBV29-1 and J usage is TRBJ1-5; 7 bases are shared with TRBD1. Germline CDR1 and CDR2: SQVTM and ANQGSEA. The CDR3 sequence is 13 residues long. V was pared by 5 bases and J by 6 bases, with 7 bases of the junction left unmatched. DNA for the CDR3: TGCAGCGTTCAACAGGGGAGTAGTCAGCCCCAGCATTTT. Residues: CSVQQGSSQPQHF. Full variable domain (remainder filled in from reference TRBV29-1 and TRBJ1-5): SAVISQKPSRDICQRGTSLTIQCQVDSQVTMMFWYRQQPGQSLTLIATANQGSEATYESGFVIDKFPISRPNLTFSTLTVSNMSPEDSSIYLCSVQQGSSQPQHFGDGTRLSIL.

In this sample, this clone turned up a few times. The chain carries TRBV9 and TRBJ2-3; 8 nucleotides match TRBD2. This CDR3 has 16 residues. Germline-derived CDR1 and CDR2 are SGDLS and YYNGEE. The V and J ends lost 1 base and 0 bases, in that order; junction bases with no gene match: 4. CDR3 bases: TGTGCCAGCAGCGTAAGCGGGAGATTTAGCACAGATACGCAGTATTTT. Its translation is CASSVSGRFSTDTQYF.

In its sample, this clone was seen a few times. Other DNA variants within this sample encode the same CDR3. The chain joins TRBV11-2 to TRBJ1-1; D not certain. V lost 8 bases to trimming and J lost 1 base, with 11 bases between them. CDR1 and CDR2 from the germline V gene are SGHAT and FQNNGV. The CDR3 contains 13 residues. Written as DNA, the CDR3 is TGTGCCAGCTCCCCTCCAGGGAACACTGAAGCTTTCTTT. Translation gives CASSPPGNTEAFF.

The chain links TRBV18 to TRBJ2-1; D unclear. Germline lookup yields CDR1 KGHSH and CDR2 LQKENI. The germline V and J ends were trimmed by 0 bases and 4 bases, with 7 bases remaining between them. This CDR3 spans 14 amino acids. The CDR3: CASSPPSRYNEQFF. The CDR3 DNA reads TGTGCCAGCTCACCACCGTCGAGGTACAATGAGCAGTTCTTC.

The rearrangement uses TRBV5-4 and TRBJ2-7; possibly TRBD2 for D (6 bases). The ends were cut back, 0 bases at V and 4 bases at J, with 11 bases in the middle. The CDR3 length is 14 residues. Germline V gene lookup returns CDR1 SGHNT and CDR2 YYREEE (reference sequence). The CDR3 region is CASSLAGEVYEQYF. The CDR3 coding sequence is TGTGCCAGCAGCTTGGCGGGGGAGGTTTACGAGCAGTACTTC.